This T cell receptor beta chain was captured in a study of identical twins. MiXCR, run by TCRdb on the 5' RACE reads, gives a single entry per CDR3 protein. The sample records 700,000 to 950,000 distinct CDR3 sequences, more than 9% being singletons. V was pared by 8 bases and J by 4 bases, with 12 bases between. Per the germline V gene, CDR1 is MDHEN and CDR2 is SYDVKM. The CDR3 totals 12 residues. This same sample was also part of a study on yellow fever vaccine responses in identical twins.

Sequenced input: PBMCs. The rearrangement joins TRBV28 to TRBJ2-7, with D possibly TRBD2 on 6 matching bases. This receptor was taken from a woman between 18 and 30 years old in good health. CDR3 sequence (DNA): TGTGCCAGCGGGGGAGGAATGTACGAGCAGTACTTC. Translated: CASGGGMYEQYF.